A single sample gave rise to the 31 T cell receptor beta chains below, sequenced in a study of CD8 T cells in ankylosing spondylitis. Study results and caveats: Seemingly characteristic of ankylosing spondylitis blood was a TCR beta motif consisting of roughly 8 highly homologous variants.

Each CDR3 protein gets one entry after TCRdb re-called the 5' RACE reads with MiXCR. The repertoire holds a few hundred thousand distinct CDR3 sequences, with around 18% as singletons. Their recognized antigens are unknown. The sequencing sample was made of blood, either unsorted or a sorted T cell fraction (not recorded which). All receptors derive from a male donor with ankylosing spondylitis.

The rearrangement links TRBV7-6 to TRBJ2-2; no reliable D call. Trimming pared 2 bases from V and 7 bases from J, leaving 8 bases between. This CDR3 has 13 residues. The germline gives CDR1 SGHVS, CDR2 FNYEAQ. CDR3 sequence (DNA): TGTGCCAGCAGCTTACTCCCGGGCGGGGAGCTGTTTTTT. As protein: CASSLLPGGELFF.

V is TRBV29-1 and J is TRBJ2-5; the D gene is possibly TRBD1 (6 bases). Germline assignment: CDR1 SQVTM and CDR2 ANQGSEA. CDR3 length equals 14 residues. Trimming shortened V by 0 bases and J by 1 base, and 9 bases separated the two germline ends. CDR3 nucleotide sequence: TGCAGCGTTGAAGAAGACAGGAGCCAAGAGACCCAGTACTTC. Amino acids: CSVEEDRSQETQYF.

V usage is TRBV7-9 and J usage is TRBJ2-1; D might be TRBD1 (6 bases). The germline gives CDR1 SEHNR, CDR2 FQNEAQ (reference sequence). The CDR3 extends over 15 amino acids. The V end lost 4 bases, the J end lost 5 bases, and 15 bases lay between the germline ends. The CDR3 sequence: CASSSPRDMDNEQFF. CDR3 sequence (DNA): TGTGCCAGCAGCTCCCCCCGGGACATGGACAATGAGCAGTTCTTC.

This clonotype has more than one count but fewer than ten. The genes are TRBV20-1 and TRBJ1-1; D gene unclear. Germline CDR1 is DFQATT and CDR2 is SNEGSKA (reference sequence). The V gene lost 4 bases and the J gene lost 1 base, with 13 bases spanning the gap. The CDR3 has 14 residues. CDR3 DNA: TGCAGTGCTACCCGGGTGGATTGGAACACTGAAGCTTTCTTT. Its translation: CSATRVDWNTEAFF.

This rearrangement joins TRBV9 to TRBJ2-1, with 11 bases matching TRBD2. V shed 4 bases, J shed 7 bases, and the junction held 7 bases outside the gene matches. The CDR3 is 15 residues long. The germline CDR1 and CDR2 sequences are SGDLS and YYNGEE. CDR3 in DNA: TGTGCCAGCAGCATATCCCTAGCGGGGGGAAATGAGCAGTTCTTC. It translates to CASSISLAGGNEQFF.

The chain joins TRBV24-1 to TRBJ2-4, with TRBD2 matching 8 bases. Germline V gives CDR1 KGHDR, CDR2 SFDVKD. The CDR3 is made up of 16 amino acids. V gave up 4 bases and J gave up 0 bases; unmatched junction bases: 4. The CDR3 DNA follows: TGTGCCACCAGTGACGGAACTAGCGGAGCCAAAAACATTCAGTACTTC. Protein sequence: CATSDGTSGAKNIQYF.

The J gene is TRBJ2-7, the V gene TRBV15; tentative D call: TRBD2 (5 bases). This CDR3 is 13 amino acids long. CDR1 and CDR2 (germline): LNHNV, YYDKDF (reference sequence). V dropped 5 bases and J dropped 2 bases, with 10 bases sitting between them. Written as DNA, the CDR3 is TGTGCCACCAGCGGGAGCTACACCTACGAGCAGTACTTC. Translating gives CATSGSYTYEQYF.

This clonotype was detected only a few times. This rearrangement joins TRBV4-3 to TRBJ1-5, with a weak D call TRBD1 (6 bases). Between the trimmed V and J ends, which lost 0 bases and 5 bases, there was a span of 8 bases. This CDR3 region has 14 residues. Looked up from germline, CDR1 is LGHNA and CDR2 is YSLEER. The CDR3 here is CASSQDRGDQPQHF. The CDR3 DNA sequence: TGCGCCAGCAGCCAAGACAGGGGTGATCAGCCCCAGCATTTT.

The chain uses TRBV7-8 and TRBJ2-5; 14 nucleotides match TRBD2. The CDR3 has 16 amino acids. V shed 1 base, J shed 5 bases, and the junction held 3 bases outside the gene matches. In germline, CDR1 is SGHVS, CDR2 FQNEAQ. Here the CDR3 reads CASSLEGLAGEETQYF. The CDR3, as DNA: TGTGCCAGCAGCTTAGAGGGACTAGCGGGGGAGGAGACCCAGTACTTC.

The V call is TRBV25-1, the J call TRBJ1-2; 9 nucleotides match TRBD1. Trimming at V came to 2 bases and at J to 3 bases, leaving 10 bases not matched to a gene. Germline CDR1 MGHDK, CDR2 SYGVNS. This CDR3 spans 17 amino acids. The CDR3, as DNA: TGTGCCAGCAGTGAAATCTCACCACAGGGGGCAGACTATGGCTACACCTTC. It encodes CASSEISPQGADYGYTF.

This chain links TRBV11-2 with TRBJ2-3; 12 nucleotides match TRBD2. V was pared by 7 bases and J by 1 base, with 6 bases of the junction left unmatched. The CDR3 runs to 16 residues. Germline CDR1 is SGHAT and CDR2 is FQNNGV. The CDR3 DNA sequence: TGTGCCAGCAACGGACCTAGCGGGGGGGGCACAGATACGCAGTATTTT. Protein sequence: CASNGPSGGGTDTQYF.

This clonotype was recorded a few times. V is TRBV4-3 and J is TRBJ2-7; D assignment may be TRBD1 or TRBD2 (5 bases each). The CDR3 is 15 amino acids. The germline V and J ends were trimmed by 0 bases and 4 bases, with 13 bases remaining between them. The germline V gene has CDR1 LGHNA and CDR2 YSLEER. In DNA form, the CDR3 reads TGCGCCAGCAGCCAAGATGCCAGGGCGGGTTACGAGCAGTACTTC. Amino acid sequence: CASSQDARAGYEQYF.

V is TRBV5-1 and J is TRBJ2-5, with TRBD2 identical over 8 bases. CDR3 size: 13 residues. The J segment lost 3 bases and the V segment lost 5 bases, leaving 3 bases of the junction unmatched. Germline CDR1 is SGHRS and CDR2 is YFSETQ. In nucleotides, the CDR3 is TGCGCCAGCAGACGGCGGGGGGAAGAGACCCAGTACTTC. Its protein product is CASRRRGEETQYF.

J is TRBJ2-2 and V is TRBV12-3 or TRBV12-4, with D uncertain. The CDR3 loop spans 15 amino acids. V shed 3 bases and J shed 4 bases, with 12 bases lying between them. For the CDR3, the DNA is TGTGCCAGCAGTTTTCCCACGAGTGGCACCGGGGAGCTGTTTTTT. Its translation: CASSFPTSGTGELFF.

This clonotype was counted a few times. The genes are TRBV7-2 and TRBJ2-7, with 8 bases identical to TRBD2. This CDR3 region has 15 residues. The V and J ends lost 5 bases and 2 bases, in that order; junction bases with no gene match: 8. The germline CDR1 and CDR2 sequences are SGHTA and FQGNSA. The CDR3, as DNA: TGTGCCAGCAGCCAGGGGTCCGGGGGGGCCTACGAGCAGTACTTC. Translation gives CASSQGSGGAYEQYF.

The CDR3 DNA is TGTGCCAGCAGCGGTGGCAATCAGCCCCAGCATTTT. Translation gives CASSGGNQPQHF. The chain carries TRBV4-2 and TRBJ1-5; D is unresolved. The germline V gene encodes CDR1 LGHNA and CDR2 YNFKEQ. With 5 bases removed from V and 2 bases from J, the gap between germline ends came to 4 bases. There are 12 residues in the CDR3.

The chain is built from TRBV6-1 and TRBJ2-3; 13 bases map to TRBD2. The germline gives CDR1 MNHNS, CDR2 SASEGT. The junction had 5 bases not matched to a gene; V was cut back by 3 bases and J by 5 bases. This CDR3 is built from 16 residues. The CDR3 coding sequence is TGTGCCAGCAGTGACAGGGGACTAGCGGGACGAGATACGCAGTATTTT. The encoded protein is CASSDRGLAGRDTQYF.

The chain joins TRBV19 to TRBJ1-4; a possible D gene is TRBD1 (6 bases). Germline V lookup: CDR1 LNHDA, CDR2 SQIVND (reference sequence). Deletions cut 5 bases from V and 4 bases from J, with 20 bases between. This CDR3 is built from 17 residues. The DNA of the CDR3 is TGTGCCAGTAGTTCCAGGACAGCCGGTGGAGGTAATGAAAAACTGTTTTTT. Amino acid sequence: CASSSRTAGGGNEKLFF. Drawing the rest from reference TRBV19 and TRBJ1-4, the complete variable domain is DGGITQSPKYLFRKEGQNVTLSCEQNLNHDAMYWYRQDPGQGLRLIYYSQIVNDFQKGDIAEGYSVSREKKESFPLTVTSAQKNPTAFYLCASSSRTAGGGNEKLFFGSGTQLSVL.

The chain's CDR3 is CASSGGYEQFF. The CDR3 DNA sequence: TGTGCCAGCAGCGGCGGATATGAGCAGTTCTTC. The chain links TRBV9 to TRBJ2-1; D ambiguous. Germline V CDR1 and CDR2: SGDLS, YYNGEE. The CDR3 contains 11 residues. V was shortened by 3 bases and J by 8 bases, with 6 bases between the two germline ends. Full variable domain (remainder filled in from reference TRBV9 and TRBJ2-1): DSGVTQTPKHLITATGQRVTLRCSPRSGDLSVYWYQQSLDQGLQFLIQYYNGEERAKGNILERFSAQQFPDLHSELNLSSLELGDSALYFCASSGGYEQFFGPGTRLTVL.

This clonotype was seen only a few times. V usage is TRBV29-1 and J usage is TRBJ1-2; D unresolved. V was pared by 0 bases and J by 2 bases, with 13 bases between. CDR1 and CDR2 (germline): SQVTM, ANQGSEA. The CDR3 sequence is 15 residues long. CDR3 nucleotide sequence: TGCAGCGTTGAAGATCCGGGGAAGATGAACTATGGCTACACCTTC. It yields the protein CSVEDPGKMNYGYTF. The variable domain in full, with the rest retrieved from reference TRBV29-1 and TRBJ1-2, is SAVISQKPSRDICQRGTSLTIQCQVDSQVTMMFWYRQQPGQSLTLIATANQGSEATYESGFVIDKFPISRPNLTFSTLTVSNMSPEDSSIYLCSVEDPGKMNYGYTFGSGTRLTVV.

V usage is TRBV3-1 and J usage is TRBJ1-2, with D unresolved. CDR1 LGHDT and CDR2 YNNKEL come from the germline V gene (reference sequence). The CDR3 spans 15 residues. V lost 4 bases to trimming and J lost 5 bases, with 17 bases between them. CDR3 sequence reads: CASSPRPDWPYGYTF. The CDR3 region has the DNA TGTGCCAGCAGCCCCAGACCTGACTGGCCTTATGGCTACACCTTC.

This clonotype has only a few counts. The chain couples TRBV10-3 to TRBJ2-1; D not resolved. Germline V lookup: CDR1 ENHRY, CDR2 SYGVKD. V lost 2 bases, J lost 0 bases, and 11 bases lay in between. This CDR3 spans 16 amino acids. The CDR3 region is CAISEPQVSSYNEQFF. CDR3 nucleotides: TGTGCCATCAGTGAGCCCCAGGTTAGCTCCTACAATGAGCAGTTCTTC.

This clonotype appeared a few times. V and J are TRBV20-1 and TRBJ1-6, with D tentatively TRBD1 (5 bases). CDR1 is DFQATT, CDR2 SNEGSKA, per germline (reference sequence). V lost 6 bases to trimming and J lost 2 bases, with 20 bases between them. The CDR3 has 17 residues. CDR3 DNA: TGCAGTGCCACCCGACTGGGACGCCGGCCCTATAATTCACCCCTCCACTTT. It encodes CSATRLGRRPYNSPLHF.

This sequence joins TRBV4-1 and TRBJ2-1, with D possibly matching TRBD2 (6 bases). V was pared by 0 bases and J by 3 bases, with 15 bases between. The CDR3 loop spans 17 amino acids. Germline V CDR1 and CDR2: MGHRA, YSYEKL. The CDR3 protein is CASSQDWGETYYNEQFF. The CDR3 coding sequence is TGCGCCAGCAGCCAAGATTGGGGGGAGACCTACTACAATGAGCAGTTCTTC.

The chain is built from TRBV5-3 and TRBJ2-1; no clear D gene. TRBV5-3 is marked as an open reading frame, function uncertain. Trimming took 10 bases from V and 2 from J, leaving 22 bases between them. The CDR3 runs 16 residues. As DNA, the CDR3 is TGTGCCGGAGCAGAGCAAGCGTCGTCAACCTACAATGAGCAGTTCTTC. It encodes CAGAEQASSTYNEQFF.

This clonotype has at least ten counts. An end of the junction does not agree with germline; a read error may underlie this. This chain connects TRBV28 to TRBJ2-2; D unresolved. CDR1 MDHEN and CDR2 SYDVKM come from the germline V gene. The length of the CDR3 is 15 residues. CDR3 sequence reads: CASSLLVASTGELFF. The CDR3 nucleotides read TGTGCCAGCAGCTTATTGGTAGCTAGCACCGGGGAGCTGTTTTTT.

This clonotype has only a few counts. The CDR3 spells CASSEYLDRGEAFF. Written as DNA, the CDR3 is TGTGCCAGCAGTGAATATTTAGACAGGGGAGAAGCTTTCTTT. The chain recombines TRBV25-1 with TRBJ1-1; 8 bases map to TRBD1. V was pared by 0 bases and J by 8 bases, with 5 bases of the junction left unmatched. The CDR3 is made up of 14 amino acids. Germline CDR1 MGHDK, CDR2 SYGVNS.

The chain links TRBV2 to TRBJ2-1, with 7 bases aligning to TRBD1. V lost 6 bases to trimming and J lost 7 bases; unmatched junction nucleotides: 12. Looked up from germline, CDR1 is SNHLY and CDR2 is FYNNEI. This CDR3 has 15 residues. CDR3 residues: CASRYEGALGNEQFF. For the CDR3, the DNA is TGTGCCAGCAGATACGAGGGGGCCTTGGGGAATGAGCAGTTCTTC.

V and J are TRBV7-3 and TRBJ2-1; 9 bases line up with TRBD2. The CDR3 runs to 14 residues. CDR1 and CDR2 from the germline V gene are SGHTA and FQGTGA. J lost 6 bases, V lost 2 bases, and 2 bases had no gene match. The CDR3 reads CASSLGGGANEQFF. CDR3 in DNA: TGTGCCAGCAGCTTAGGCGGGGGGGCCAATGAGCAGTTCTTC. The variable domain in full, completed from reference TRBV7-3 and TRBJ2-1, reads GAGVSQTPSNKVTEKGKYVELRCDPISGHTALYWYRQSLGQGPEFLIYFQGTGAADDSGLPNDRFFAVRPEGSVSTLKIQRTERGDSAVYLCASSLGGGANEQFFGPGTRLTVL.

This chain connects TRBV4-3 to TRBJ2-7; D is uncertain. The germline CDR1 and CDR2 sequences are LGHNA and YSLEER. The V gene lost 4 bases and the J gene lost 2 bases, with 9 bases spanning the gap. This CDR3 comprises 13 residues. For the CDR3, the DNA is TGCGCCAGCAGCCCCAGGCCCACCTACGAGCAGTACTTC. Translation: CASSPRPTYEQYF.

V and J are TRBV15 and TRBJ1-1; no clear D. This CDR3 spans 15 amino acids. V dropped 1 base and J dropped 5 bases, with 14 bases sitting between them. The germline V gene encodes CDR1 LNHNV and CDR2 YYDKDF (reference sequence). The CDR3 nucleotides read TGTGCCACCAGCAGAGGAAAGGGTATGGGAACTGAAGCTTTCTTT. This translates into CATSRGKGMGTEAFF.